This T cell receptor (beta chain) stems from a study of T-cell reconstitution after alpha-beta-depleted transplantation in children. This clonotype has more than one count but fewer than ten. It was with unique molecular identifiers that the TCRbeta library was prepared. TCRdb fed the PCR reads into MiXCR, producing one record per CDR3 protein. The table lists roughly 500,000 distinct CDR3 sequences, roughly 18% of them singletons. This CDR3 is built from 15 residues. In germline, CDR1 is MGHDK, CDR2 SYGVNS. V was pared by 4 bases and J by 4 bases, with 7 bases of the junction left unmatched. The gene calls are TRBV25-1 and TRBJ1-1, with 9 bases that match TRBD1. The receptor was derived from a human donor who donated a stem cell graft to a child with acute lymphoblastic leukemia. The sequences come from PBMCs from the stem cell graft donor, collected from the stem cell graft. The CDR3 DNA follows: TGTGCCAGCAGTGCCACAGGGGGCCTCGGCACTGAAGCTTTCTTT. This gives the protein CASSATGGLGTEAFF.